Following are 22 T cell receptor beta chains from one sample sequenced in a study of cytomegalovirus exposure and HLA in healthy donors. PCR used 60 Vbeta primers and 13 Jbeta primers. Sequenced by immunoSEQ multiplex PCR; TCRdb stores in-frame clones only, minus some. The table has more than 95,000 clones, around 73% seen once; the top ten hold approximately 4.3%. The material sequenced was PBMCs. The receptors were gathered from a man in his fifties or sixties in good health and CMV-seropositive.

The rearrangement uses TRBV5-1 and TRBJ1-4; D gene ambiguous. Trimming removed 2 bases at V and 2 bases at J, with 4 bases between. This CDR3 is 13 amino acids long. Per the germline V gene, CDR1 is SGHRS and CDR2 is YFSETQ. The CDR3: CASSFLTNEKLFF. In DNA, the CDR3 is TGCGCCAGCAGCTTCCTTACTAATGAAAAACTGTTTTTT.

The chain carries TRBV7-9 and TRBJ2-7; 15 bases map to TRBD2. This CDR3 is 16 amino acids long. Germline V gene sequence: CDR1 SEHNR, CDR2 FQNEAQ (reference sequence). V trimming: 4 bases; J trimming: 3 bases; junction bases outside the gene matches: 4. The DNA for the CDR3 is TGTGCCAGCAGCTCCCGGACTAGCGGGGGGGACTACGAGCAGTACTTC. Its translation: CASSSRTSGGDYEQYF.

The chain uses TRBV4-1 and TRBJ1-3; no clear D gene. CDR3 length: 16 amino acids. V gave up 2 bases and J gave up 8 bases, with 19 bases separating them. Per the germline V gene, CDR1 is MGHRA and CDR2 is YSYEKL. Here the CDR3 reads CASSQIRLGKRDTIYF. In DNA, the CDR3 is TGCGCCAGCAGCCAAATTCGTCTGGGGAAGAGGGACACCATATATTTT.

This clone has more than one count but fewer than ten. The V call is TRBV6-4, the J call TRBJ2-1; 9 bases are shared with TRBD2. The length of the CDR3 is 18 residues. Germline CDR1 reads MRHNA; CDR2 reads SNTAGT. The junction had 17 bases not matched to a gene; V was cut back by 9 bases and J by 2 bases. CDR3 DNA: TGTGCCAGGATACCCCTAGGTAGCGGGGGACCCGCCTACAATGAGCAGTTCTTC. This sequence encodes CARIPLGSGGPAYNEQFF.

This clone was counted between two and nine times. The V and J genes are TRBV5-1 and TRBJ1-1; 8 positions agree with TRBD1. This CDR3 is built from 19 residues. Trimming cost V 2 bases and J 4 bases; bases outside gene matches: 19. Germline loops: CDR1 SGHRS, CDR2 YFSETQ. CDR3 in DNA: TGCGCCAGCAGCTTTTGGAGGGGAGGACAGGGCTCTCGGAGCACTGAAGCTTTCTTT. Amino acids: CASSFWRGGQGSRSTEAFF.

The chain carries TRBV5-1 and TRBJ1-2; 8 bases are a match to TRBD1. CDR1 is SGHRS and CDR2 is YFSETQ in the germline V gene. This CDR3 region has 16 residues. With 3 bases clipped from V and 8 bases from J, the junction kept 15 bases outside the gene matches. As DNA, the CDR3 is TGCGCCAGCAGCTCAAACTTTGGGGAGGGACAGGCCGGCTACACCTTC. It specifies CASSSNFGEGQAGYTF.

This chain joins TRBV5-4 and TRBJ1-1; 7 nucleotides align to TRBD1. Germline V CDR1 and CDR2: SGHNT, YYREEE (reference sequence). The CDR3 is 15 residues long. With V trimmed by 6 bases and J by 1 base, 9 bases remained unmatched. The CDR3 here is CASNQEGQRNTEAFF. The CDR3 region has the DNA TGTGCCAGCAACCAAGAGGGACAGAGGAACACTGAAGCTTTCTTT. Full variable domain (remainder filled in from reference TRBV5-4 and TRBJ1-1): ETGVTQSPTHLIKTRGQQVTLRCSSQSGHNTVSWYQQALGQGPQFIFQYYREEENGRGNFPPRFSGLQFPNYSSELNVNALELDDSALYLCASNQEGQRNTEAFFGQGTRLTVV.

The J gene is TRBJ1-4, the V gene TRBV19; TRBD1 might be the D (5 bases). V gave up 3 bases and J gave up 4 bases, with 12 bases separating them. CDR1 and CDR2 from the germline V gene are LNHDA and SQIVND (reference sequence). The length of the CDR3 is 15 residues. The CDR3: CASSMAGHRNEKLFF. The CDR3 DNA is TGTGCCAGTAGTATGGCTGGACACCGTAATGAAAAACTGTTTTTT.

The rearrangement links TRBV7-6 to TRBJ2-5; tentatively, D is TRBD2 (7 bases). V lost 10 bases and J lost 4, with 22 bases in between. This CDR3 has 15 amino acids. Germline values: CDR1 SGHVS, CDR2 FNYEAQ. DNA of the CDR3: TGTGCCATAGGCGCCGTGGGGGGGGCTGGAGAGACCCAGTACTTC. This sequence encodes CAIGAVGGAGETQYF.

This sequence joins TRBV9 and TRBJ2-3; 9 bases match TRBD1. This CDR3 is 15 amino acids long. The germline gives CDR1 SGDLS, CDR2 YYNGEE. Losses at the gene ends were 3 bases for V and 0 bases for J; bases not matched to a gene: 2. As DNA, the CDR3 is TGTGCCAGCAGCGGACAGGGGGTAAGCACAGATACGCAGTATTTT. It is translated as CASSGQGVSTDTQYF.

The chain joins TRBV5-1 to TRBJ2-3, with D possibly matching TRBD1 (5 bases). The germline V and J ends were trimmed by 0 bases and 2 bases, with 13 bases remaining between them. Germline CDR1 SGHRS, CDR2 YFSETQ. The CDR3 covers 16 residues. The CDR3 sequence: CASSLEVTGTTDTQYF. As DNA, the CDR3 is TGCGCCAGCAGCTTGGAGGTTACAGGCACCACAGATACGCAGTATTTT.

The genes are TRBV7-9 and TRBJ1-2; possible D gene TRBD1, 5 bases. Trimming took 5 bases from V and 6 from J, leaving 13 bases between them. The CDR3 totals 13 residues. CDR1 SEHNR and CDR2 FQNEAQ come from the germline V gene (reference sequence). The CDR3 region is CASSEVRGNGYTF. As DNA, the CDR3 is TGTGCCAGCAGCGAAGTTCGGGGGAATGGCTACACCTTC.

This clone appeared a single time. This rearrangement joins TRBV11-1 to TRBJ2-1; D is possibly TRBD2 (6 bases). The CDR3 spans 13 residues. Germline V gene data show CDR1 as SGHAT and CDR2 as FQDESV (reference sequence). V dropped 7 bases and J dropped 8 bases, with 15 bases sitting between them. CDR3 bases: TGTGCCAGCAAGTCGGTTGCGGGGTATGAGCAGTTCTTC. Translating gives CASKSVAGYEQFF.

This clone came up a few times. As DNA, the CDR3 is TGTGCCAGCGGTATGATCCCCGATGAGCGTTTTGGTGAGCAGTTCTTC. Translating gives CASGMIPDERFGEQFF. This sequence joins TRBV7-9 and TRBJ2-1; D remains unclear. The CDR3 has 16 amino acids. The V gene's germline CDR1 is SEHNR and CDR2 FQNEAQ (reference sequence). Trimming stripped 8 bases from V and 9 bases from J, with 26 bases between.

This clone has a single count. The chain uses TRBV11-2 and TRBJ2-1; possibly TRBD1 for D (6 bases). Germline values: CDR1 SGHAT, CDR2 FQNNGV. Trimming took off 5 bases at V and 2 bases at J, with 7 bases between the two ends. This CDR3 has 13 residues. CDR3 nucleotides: TGTGCCAGCAGCGGACAGACCTACAATGAGCAGTTCTTC. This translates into CASSGQTYNEQFF.

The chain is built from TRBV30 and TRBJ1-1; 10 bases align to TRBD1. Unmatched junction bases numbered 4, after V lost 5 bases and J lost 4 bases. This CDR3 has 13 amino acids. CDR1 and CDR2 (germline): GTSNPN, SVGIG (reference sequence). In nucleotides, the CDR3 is TGTGCCTGGTCCGGGACAGGGGCCACTGAAGCTTTCTTT. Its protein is CAWSGTGATEAFF.

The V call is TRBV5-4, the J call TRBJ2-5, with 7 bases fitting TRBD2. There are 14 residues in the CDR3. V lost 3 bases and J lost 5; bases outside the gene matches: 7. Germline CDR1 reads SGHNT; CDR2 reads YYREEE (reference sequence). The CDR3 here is CASSSGGFGETQYF. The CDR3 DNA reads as TGTGCCAGCAGCTCCGGGGGGTTCGGCGAGACCCAGTACTTC.

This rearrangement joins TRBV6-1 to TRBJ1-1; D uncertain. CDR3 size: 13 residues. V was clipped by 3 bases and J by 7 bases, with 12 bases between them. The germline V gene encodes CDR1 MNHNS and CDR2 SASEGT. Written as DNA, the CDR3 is TGTGCCAGCAGTGACCCATGGACTGGTGAAGCTTTCTTT. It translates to CASSDPWTGEAFF.

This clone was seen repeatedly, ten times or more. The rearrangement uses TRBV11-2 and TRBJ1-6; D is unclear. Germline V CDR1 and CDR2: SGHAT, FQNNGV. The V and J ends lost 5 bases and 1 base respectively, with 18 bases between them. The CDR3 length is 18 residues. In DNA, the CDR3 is TGTGCCAGCAGCCCCACGGGGAGGGTTGGGTCCTATAATTCACCCCTCCACTTT. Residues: CASSPTGRVGSYNSPLHF.

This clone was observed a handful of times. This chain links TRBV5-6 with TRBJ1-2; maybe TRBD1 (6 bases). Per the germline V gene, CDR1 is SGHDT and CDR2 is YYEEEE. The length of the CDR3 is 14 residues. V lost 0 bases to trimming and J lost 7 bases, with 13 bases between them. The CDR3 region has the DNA TGTGCCAGCAGCTTGGACAGGGCCCCAAGTGGCTACACCTTC. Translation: CASSLDRAPSGYTF.

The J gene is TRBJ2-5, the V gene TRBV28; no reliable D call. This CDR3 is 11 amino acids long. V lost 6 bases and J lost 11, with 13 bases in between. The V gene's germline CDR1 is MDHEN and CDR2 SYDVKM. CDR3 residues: CASRAHLEQYF. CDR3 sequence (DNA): TGTGCCAGCAGGGCTCACTTGGAGCAGTACTTC. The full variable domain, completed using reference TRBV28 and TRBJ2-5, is DVKVTQSSRYLVKRTGEKVFLECVQDMDHENMFWYRQDPGLGLRLIYFSYDVKMKEKGDIPEGYSVSREKKERFSLILESASTNQTSMYLCASRAHLEQYFGPGTRLLVL.

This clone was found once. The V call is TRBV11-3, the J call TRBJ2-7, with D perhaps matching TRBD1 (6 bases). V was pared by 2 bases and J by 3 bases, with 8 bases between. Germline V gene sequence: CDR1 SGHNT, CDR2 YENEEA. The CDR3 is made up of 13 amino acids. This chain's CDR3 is CASSLTQGYEQYF. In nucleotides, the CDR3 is TGTGCCAGCAGCTTAACACAGGGCTACGAGCAGTACTTC.